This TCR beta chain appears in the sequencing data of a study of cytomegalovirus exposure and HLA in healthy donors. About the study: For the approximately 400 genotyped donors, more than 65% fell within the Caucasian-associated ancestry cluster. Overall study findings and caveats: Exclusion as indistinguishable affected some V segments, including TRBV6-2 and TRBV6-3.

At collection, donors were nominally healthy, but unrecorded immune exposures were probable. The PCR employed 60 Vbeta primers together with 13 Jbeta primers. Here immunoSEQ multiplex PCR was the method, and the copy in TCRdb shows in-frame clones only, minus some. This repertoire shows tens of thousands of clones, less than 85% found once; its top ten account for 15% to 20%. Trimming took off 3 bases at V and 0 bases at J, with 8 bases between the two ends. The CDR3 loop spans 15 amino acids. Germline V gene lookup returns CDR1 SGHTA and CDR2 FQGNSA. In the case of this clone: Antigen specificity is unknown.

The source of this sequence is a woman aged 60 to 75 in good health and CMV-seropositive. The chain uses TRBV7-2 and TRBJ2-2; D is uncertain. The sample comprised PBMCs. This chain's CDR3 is CASSFARANTGELFF. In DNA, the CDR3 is TGTGCCAGCAGCTTTGCGCGCGCGAACACCGGGGAGCTGTTTTTT.